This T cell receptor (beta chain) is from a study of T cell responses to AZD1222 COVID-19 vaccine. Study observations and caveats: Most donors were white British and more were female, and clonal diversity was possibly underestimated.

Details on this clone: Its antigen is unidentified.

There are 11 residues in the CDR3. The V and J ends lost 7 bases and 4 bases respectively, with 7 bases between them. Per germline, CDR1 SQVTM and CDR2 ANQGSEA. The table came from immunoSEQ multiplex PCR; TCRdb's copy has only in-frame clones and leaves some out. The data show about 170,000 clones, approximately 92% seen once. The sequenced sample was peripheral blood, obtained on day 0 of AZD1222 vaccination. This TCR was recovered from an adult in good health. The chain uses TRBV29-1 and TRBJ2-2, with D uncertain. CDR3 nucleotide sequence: TGCAGCGCCGGCGTCACCGGGGAGCTGTTTTTT. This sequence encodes CSAGVTGELFF.